This T cell receptor (beta chain) was found in a study of blood T cell repertoires in COVID-19. Study at large: Some COVID-19 samples were acute and others convalescent; all came from the United States, Italy and Spain. The analysed material was cDNA or gDNA that came from T cells, B-cell-depleted T cells, or PBMCs.

The CDR3 has 21 amino acids. Authors' analysis steps: The authors estimated nucleated cell counts from reference gene primer amplification. The assay was immunoSEQ multiplex PCR, and TCRdb's table has in-frame clones only and misses some. The V and J calls and the clone size are those of that table, but D and trimming were determined from the DNA. The sample includes about 300,000 clones, 80% to 90% of them seen just once. This receptor was obtained from a woman between 50 and 59 years old who had recovered from COVID-19. The chain links TRBV21-1 to TRBJ1-3. TRBV21-1 is a pseudogene locus. The sample was peripheral blood. CDR3: CASSNVNRQLGTVCSGNTIYF. The CDR3 region has the DNA TGTGCCAGCAGCAATGTCAATCGACAGTTGGGGACTGTCTGCTCTGGAAACACCATATATTTT.